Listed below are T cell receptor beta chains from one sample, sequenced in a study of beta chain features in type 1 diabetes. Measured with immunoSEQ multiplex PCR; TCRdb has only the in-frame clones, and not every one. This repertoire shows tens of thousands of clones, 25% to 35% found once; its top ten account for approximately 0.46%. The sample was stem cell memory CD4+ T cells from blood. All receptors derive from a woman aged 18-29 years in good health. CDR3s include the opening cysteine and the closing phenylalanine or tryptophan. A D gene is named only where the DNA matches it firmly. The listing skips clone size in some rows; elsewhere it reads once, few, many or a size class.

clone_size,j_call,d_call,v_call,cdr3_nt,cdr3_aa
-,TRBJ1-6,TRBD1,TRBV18,TGTGCCAGCTCCCCAGGACAGGGGGCCTATAATTCACCCCTCCACTTT,CASSPGQGAYNSPLHF
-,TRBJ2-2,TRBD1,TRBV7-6,TGTGCCAGCAGCTCCCGGGACAGGAACACCGGGGAGCTGTTTTTT,CASSSRDRNTGELFF
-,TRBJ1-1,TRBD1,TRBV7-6,TGTGCCAGCAGCTCGACAGGGGGGAACACTGAAGCTTTCTTT,CASSSTGGNTEAFF
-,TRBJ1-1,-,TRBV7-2,TGTGCCAGCAGCCCTAGTGGGTTCGGAATCTACACTGAAGCTTTCTTT,CASSPSGFGIYTEAFF
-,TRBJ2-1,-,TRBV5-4,TGTGCCAGCAGCTCGGGGACTGGATTCTACAATGAGCAGTTCTTC,CASSSGTGFYNEQFF
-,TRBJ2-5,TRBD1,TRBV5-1,TGCGCCAGCAGCTTCAGGACAGGTGAATTCCAAGAGACCCAGTACTTC,CASSFRTGEFQETQYF
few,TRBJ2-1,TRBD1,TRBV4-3,TGCGCCAGCAGCCAAGATCTGACCGTGCAGGGGGCTTACAATGAGCAGTTCTTC,CASSQDLTVQGAYNEQFF
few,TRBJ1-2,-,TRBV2,TGTGCCAGCAGCCACAGGTCGGACTATGGCTACACCTTC,CASSHRSDYGYTF
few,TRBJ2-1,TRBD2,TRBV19,TGTGCCAGTAGTATAGCCCCACTAGCGCACAATGAGCAGTTCTTC,CASSIAPLAHNEQFF
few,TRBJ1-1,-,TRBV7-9,TGTGCCAGCAGCTCCCTCACAGGGAAGTACACTGAAGCTTTCTTT,CASSSLTGKYTEAFF
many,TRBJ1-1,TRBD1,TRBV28,TGTGCCAGCGGCGGGACAGGGAGCACTGAAGCTTTCTTT,CASGGTGSTEAFF
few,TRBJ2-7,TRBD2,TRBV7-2,TGTGCCAGCAGCTCCTCCGGGACTAACTACGAGCAGTACTTC,CASSSSGTNYEQYF
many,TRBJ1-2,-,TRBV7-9,TGTGCCAGCAGCTTAATGGCAACTGGCTACACCTTC,CASSLMATGYTF
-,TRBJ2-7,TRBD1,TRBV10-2,TGCGCCAGCAAACGTTGGACAGGGGATTCCTACGAGCAGTACTTC,CASKRWTGDSYEQYF
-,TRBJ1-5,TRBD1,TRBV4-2,TGTGCCAGCAGCCAATTTTCAGGGGGAGATCAGCCCCAGCATTTT,CASSQFSGGDQPQHF
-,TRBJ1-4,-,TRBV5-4,TGTGCCAGCAGCTTGGGCTCCGGCGGGGAAAAACTGTTTTTT,CASSLGSGGEKLFF
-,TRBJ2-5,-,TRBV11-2,TGTGCCAGCAGCAACTACTCAAAGTACTTC,CASSNYSKYF
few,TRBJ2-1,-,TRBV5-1,TGCGCCAGCAGCGGGGAGACTAGGGTTGATGAGCAGTTCTTC,CASSGETRVDEQFF
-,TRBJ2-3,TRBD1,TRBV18,TGTGCCAGCTCACCAGAAGGACAGGGAACCACAGATACGCAGTATTTT,CASSPEGQGTTDTQYF
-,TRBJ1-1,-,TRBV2,TGTGCCAGCAGTGCCGAGGTCTCGAACACTGAAGCTTTCTTT,CASSAEVSNTEAFF
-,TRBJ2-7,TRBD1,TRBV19,TGTGCCAGTAGTCCGGGGACAGAGTCCTACGAGCAGTACTTC,CASSPGTESYEQYF
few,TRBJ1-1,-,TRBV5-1,TGCGCCAGCAGCTTGGCGGGACACGGGACCCCTAGGAACACTGAAGCTTTCTTT,CASSLAGHGTPRNTEAFF
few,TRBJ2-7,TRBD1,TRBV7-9,TGTGCCAGCAGCCGGGTCCCGGGACAGTTCTACGAGCAGTACTTC,CASSRVPGQFYEQYF
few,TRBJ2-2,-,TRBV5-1,TGCGCCAGCAGTGTCCGACTAGTCACCGGGGAGCTGTTTTTT,CASSVRLVTGELFF
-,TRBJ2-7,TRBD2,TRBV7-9,TGTGCCAGCAGCTTGGGACTAGCGGGGGACGAGCAGTACTTC,CASSLGLAGDEQYF
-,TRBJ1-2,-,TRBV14,TGTGCCAGCAGCCAAGATCTTGTCCGCCAGGGTGGAAACTATGGATACACCTTC,CASSQDLVRQGGNYGYTF
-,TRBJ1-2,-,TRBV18,TGTGCCAGCTCGGAGGGTTTGGACTATGGCTACACCTTC,CASSEGLDYGYTF
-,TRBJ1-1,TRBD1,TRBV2,TGTGCCAGCACGGGGACAGTGATGAACACTGAAGCTTTCTTT,CASTGTVMNTEAFF
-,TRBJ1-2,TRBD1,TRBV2,TGTGCCAGCATCCCAGGGGGGACAGGGGCCCATTCTGATGGCTACACCTTC,CASIPGGTGAHSDGYTF
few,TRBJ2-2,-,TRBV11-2,TGTGCCAGCACCACAGGCTTTCAGCTGTTTTTT,CASTTGFQLFF
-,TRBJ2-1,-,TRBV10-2,TGCGCCAGCAGTGCGCAGGGCTCCTACAATGAGCAGTTCTTC,CASSAQGSYNEQFF
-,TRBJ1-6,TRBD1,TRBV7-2,TGTGCCAGCAGCTTCGCAGGGGGAATTGATTCACCCCTCCACTTT,CASSFAGGIDSPLHF
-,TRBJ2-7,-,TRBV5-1,TGCGCCAGCAGCTTGCCGCAGGTCCGCGAGCAGTACTTC,CASSLPQVREQYF
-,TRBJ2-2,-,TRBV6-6,TGTGCCAGCAGAATGACAGATTCCACCGGGGAGCTGTTTTTT,CASRMTDSTGELFF
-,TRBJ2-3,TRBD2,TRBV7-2,TGTGCCAGCAGCTCCCCCGGGGGCGGGGGGACAGATACGCAGTATTTT,CASSSPGGGGTDTQYF
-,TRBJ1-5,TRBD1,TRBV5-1,TGCGCCAGCAGCTTACAGGGGGCAAAGGGTCAGCCCCAGCATTTT,CASSLQGAKGQPQHF
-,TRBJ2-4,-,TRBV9,TGTGCCAGCAGCCCCTGGGGGGACCCCGGGGACAAAAACATTCAGTACTTC,CASSPWGDPGDKNIQYF
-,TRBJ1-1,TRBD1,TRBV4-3,TGCGCCAGCAGCCAAGAGGGAGGGACAGGTGGGACTGAAGCTTTCTTT,CASSQEGGTGGTEAFF
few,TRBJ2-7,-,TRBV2,TGTGCCAGCAGGGGGGCTAGCGGACTTGGGGAGCAGTACTTC,CASRGASGLGEQYF
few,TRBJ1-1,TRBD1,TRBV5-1,TGCGCCAGCAGCTCACAAGTGGGACAGGGGACTGAAGCTTTCTTT,CASSSQVGQGTEAFF
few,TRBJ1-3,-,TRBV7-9,TGTGCCAGCAGCGTAACCAGGGTATCCGGAAACACCATATATTTT,CASSVTRVSGNTIYF